This T cell receptor beta chain was documented in a study of shared clonotypes between healthy human individuals. The CDR3 is 14 amino acids. The V gene lost 0 bases and the J gene lost 0 bases, with 5 bases spanning the gap. The germline CDR1 and CDR2 sequences are MNHEY and SMNVEV (reference sequence). General study results and limits: A generally larger estimated richness was seen in naive subsets than in memory subsets.

Every subset had its genomic DNA shared out evenly among several immunoSEQ plates. Assay used: immunoSEQ multiplex PCR; TCRdb lists only in-frame clones, some missing. The table has about 660,000 clones, 74% seen once; the top ten hold over 1.5%. Each sample came from a Caucasian adult donor living in Nashville, Tennessee. CD45RA+ naive and CD45RA-negative memory subsets were separated from CD4+ cells. On this clone itself: What it binds is unknown.

Specimen: memory CD4+ T cells sorted from blood. Subset of the sample: CD45RA-negative fraction. The clonotype comes from a young woman in good health. J is TRBJ1-1 and V is TRBV27; D remains unclear. The CDR3 loop reads CASSLSQLNTEAFF. In DNA, the CDR3 is TGTGCCAGCAGTTTATCACAACTGAACACTGAAGCTTTCTTT.